This TCR beta chain was identified in a study of cytomegalovirus exposure and HLA in healthy donors. This clone was seen a single time. PCR amplification relied on 60 Vbeta primers (plus 13 Jbeta primers). Clones were sequenced by immunoSEQ multiplex PCR, and TCRdb holds only the in-frame ones, with some missing. Of 120,000 or so clones in the sample, 83% were seen once. The CDR3 is 16 residues long. Germline trimming cut 6 bases from V and 8 bases from J; bases unmatched to any gene: 13. CDR1 is SGHDN, CDR2 FVKESK, per germline. The chain uses TRBV14 and TRBJ2-1, with TRBD2 matching over 10 bases. The origin of this receptor is a woman between 40 and 50 years old in good health and CMV-seropositive. The sequencing sample was made of PBMCs. Here the CDR3 DNA reads TGTGCCAGCAGTCGGACTCAAGCGGGAGGGCCAGATGAGCAGTTCTTC. It yields the protein CASSRTQAGGPDEQFF.